This T cell receptor beta chain was identified during a study of blood T cell repertoires in COVID-19. About the study: Sources were T cells, B-cell-depleted T cells, or PBMCs; the material itself was cDNA or gDNA.

Only in-frame clones appear in the TCRdb table, and some are missing; sequencing was by immunoSEQ multiplex PCR. The data contain 200,000 to 250,000 clones, more than 80% of them singletons. V lost 4 bases to trimming and J lost 2 bases; unmatched junction nucleotides: 6. Germline V gene lookup returns CDR1 SNHLY and CDR2 FYNNEI. This CDR3 spans 16 amino acids. This receptor was obtained from a man between 60 and 75 years old who had recovered from COVID-19. This chain joins TRBV2 and TRBJ1-4; 8 bases fit TRBD1. The sample taken for sequencing was PBMCs or T cells enriched from blood (not recorded which). The CDR3 region has the DNA TGTGCCAGCAGTGCGGACAGGGTTTCTACTAATGAAAAACTGTTTTTT. Translating gives CASSADRVSTNEKLFF.